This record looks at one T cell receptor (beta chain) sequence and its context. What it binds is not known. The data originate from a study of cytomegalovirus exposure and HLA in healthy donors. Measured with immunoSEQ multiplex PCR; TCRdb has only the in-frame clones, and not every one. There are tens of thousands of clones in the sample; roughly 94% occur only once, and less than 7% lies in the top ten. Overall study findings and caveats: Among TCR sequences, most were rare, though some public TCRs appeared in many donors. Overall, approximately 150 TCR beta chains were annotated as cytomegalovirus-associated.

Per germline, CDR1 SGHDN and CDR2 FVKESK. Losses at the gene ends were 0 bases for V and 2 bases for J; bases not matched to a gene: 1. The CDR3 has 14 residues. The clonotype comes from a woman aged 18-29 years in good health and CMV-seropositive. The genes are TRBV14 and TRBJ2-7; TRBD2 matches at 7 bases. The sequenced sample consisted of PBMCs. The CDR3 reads CASSQEGGAYEQYF. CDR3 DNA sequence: TGTGCCAGCAGCCAAGAGGGGGGGGCCTACGAGCAGTACTTC.